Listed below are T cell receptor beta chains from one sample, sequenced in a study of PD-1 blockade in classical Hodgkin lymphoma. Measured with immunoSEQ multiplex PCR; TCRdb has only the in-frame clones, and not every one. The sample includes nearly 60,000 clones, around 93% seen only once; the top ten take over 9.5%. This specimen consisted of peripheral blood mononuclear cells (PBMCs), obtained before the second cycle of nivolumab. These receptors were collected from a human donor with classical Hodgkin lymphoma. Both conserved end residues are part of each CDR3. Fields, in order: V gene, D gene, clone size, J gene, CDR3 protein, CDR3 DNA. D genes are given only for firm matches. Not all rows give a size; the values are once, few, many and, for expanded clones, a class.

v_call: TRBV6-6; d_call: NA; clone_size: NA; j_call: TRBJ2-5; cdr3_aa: CASTDWIQETQYF; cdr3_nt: TGTGCCAGCACTGACTGGATCCAAGAGACCCAGTACTTC
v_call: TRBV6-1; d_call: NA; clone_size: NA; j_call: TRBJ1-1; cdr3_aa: CASSEGFYLLNTEAFF; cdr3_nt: TGTGCCAGCAGTGAAGGGTTTTACTTGTTGAACACTGAAGCTTTCTTT
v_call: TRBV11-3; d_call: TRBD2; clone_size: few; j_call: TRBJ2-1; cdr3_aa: CASSSRASGSYNEQFF; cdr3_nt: TGTGCCAGCAGCTCCCGGGCTAGCGGATCCTACAATGAGCAGTTCTTC
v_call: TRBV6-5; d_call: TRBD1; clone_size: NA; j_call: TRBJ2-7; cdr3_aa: CASSYSMTGGTYEQYF; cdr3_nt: TGTGCCAGCAGTTACTCGATGACAGGGGGCACCTACGAGCAGTACTTC
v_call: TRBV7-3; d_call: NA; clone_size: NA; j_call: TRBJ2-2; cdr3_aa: CASSHRSGAGTGELFF; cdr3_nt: TGTGCCAGCAGCCATAGATCGGGGGCGGGCACCGGGGAGCTGTTTTTT
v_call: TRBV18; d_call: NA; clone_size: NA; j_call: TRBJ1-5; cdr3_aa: CASSHRSLLGYSNQPQHF; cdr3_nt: TGTGCCAGCTCACACCGGTCCTTATTGGGGTATAGCAATCAGCCCCAGCATTTT
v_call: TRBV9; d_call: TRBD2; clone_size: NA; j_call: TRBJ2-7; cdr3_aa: CASSPGLASTEQYF; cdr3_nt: TGTGCCAGCAGCCCGGGACTAGCAAGTACCGAGCAGTACTTC
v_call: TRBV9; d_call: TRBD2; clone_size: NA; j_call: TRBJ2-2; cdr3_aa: CASSTSSGSYSGELFF; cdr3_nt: TGTGCCAGCAGCACTTCTAGCGGGAGTTACTCCGGGGAGCTGTTTTTT
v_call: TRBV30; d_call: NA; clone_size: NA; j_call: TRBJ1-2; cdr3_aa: CAWISRQGYGGGYTF; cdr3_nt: TGTGCCTGGATTTCGCGGCAGGGTTACGGGGGAGGCTACACCTTC
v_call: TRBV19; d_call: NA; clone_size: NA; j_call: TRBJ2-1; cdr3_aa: CASSLSSYNEQFF; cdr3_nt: TGTGCCAGTAGTCTCTCATCCTACAATGAGCAGTTCTTC
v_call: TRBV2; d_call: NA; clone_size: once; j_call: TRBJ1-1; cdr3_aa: CASSGGTEAFF; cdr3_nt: TGTGCCAGCAGCGGAGGTACTGAAGCTTTCTTT
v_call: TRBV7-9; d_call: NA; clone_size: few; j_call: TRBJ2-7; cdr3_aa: CASSLDGTSSYEQYF; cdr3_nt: TGTGCCAGCAGCCTGGATGGGACGAGCTCCTACGAGCAGTACTTC
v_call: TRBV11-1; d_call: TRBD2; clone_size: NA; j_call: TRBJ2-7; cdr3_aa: CASSPGLAGTYFYEQYF; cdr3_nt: TGTGCCAGCAGCCCGGGACTAGCGGGAACCTATTTCTACGAGCAGTACTTC
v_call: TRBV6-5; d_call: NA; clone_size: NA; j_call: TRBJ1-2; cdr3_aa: CASSYSDSGGRGYTF; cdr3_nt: TGTGCCAGCAGTTACTCCGACAGTGGGGGGCGAGGCTACACCTTC
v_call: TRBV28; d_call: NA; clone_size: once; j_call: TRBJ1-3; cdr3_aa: CASSLVGYTIYF; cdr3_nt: TGTGCCAGCAGTTTAGTTGGTTACACCATATATTTT
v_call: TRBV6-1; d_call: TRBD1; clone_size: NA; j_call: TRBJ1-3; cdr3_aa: CASSETQGATGNTIYF; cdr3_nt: TGTGCCAGCAGTGAAACTCAGGGGGCAACTGGAAACACCATATATTTT
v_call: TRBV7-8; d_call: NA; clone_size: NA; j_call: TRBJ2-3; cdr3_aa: CASRLTASADTQYF; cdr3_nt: TGTGCCAGCAGACTGACAGCGTCCGCAGATACGCAGTATTTT
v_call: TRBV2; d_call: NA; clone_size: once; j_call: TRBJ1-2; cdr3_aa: CASSLLANYGYTF; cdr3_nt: TGTGCCAGCAGCCTTCTAGCTAACTATGGCTACACCTTC
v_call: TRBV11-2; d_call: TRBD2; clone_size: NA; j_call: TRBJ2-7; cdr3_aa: CASTISGGSGEQYF; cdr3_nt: TGTGCCAGCACCATCTCGGGGGGGAGTGGTGAGCAGTACTTC
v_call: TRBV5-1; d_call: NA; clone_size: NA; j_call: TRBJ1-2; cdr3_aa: CASSLAKSGFDGYTF; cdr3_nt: TGCGCCAGCAGCTTGGCCAAGTCGGGGTTCGATGGCTACACCTTC
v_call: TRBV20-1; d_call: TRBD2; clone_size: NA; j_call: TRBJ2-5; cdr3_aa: CSAKGAGVNF; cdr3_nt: TGCAGTGCTAAAGGAGCGGGAGTAAACTTC
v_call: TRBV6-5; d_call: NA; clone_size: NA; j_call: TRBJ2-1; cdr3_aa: CASRHGTGGEQFF; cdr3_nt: TGTGCCAGCAGGCATGGGACGGGCGGTGAGCAGTTCTTC
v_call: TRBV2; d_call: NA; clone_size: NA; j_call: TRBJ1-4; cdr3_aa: CASSEVGSTNEKLFF; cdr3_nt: TGTGCCAGCAGTGAAGTCGGGTCAACTAATGAAAAACTGTTTTTT
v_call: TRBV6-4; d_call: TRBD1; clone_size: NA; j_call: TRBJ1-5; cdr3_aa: CASIGQGAFQPQHF; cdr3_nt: TGTGCCAGCATTGGACAGGGGGCTTTTCAGCCCCAGCATTTT
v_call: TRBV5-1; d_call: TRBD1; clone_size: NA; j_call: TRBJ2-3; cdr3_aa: CASSQGATDTQYF; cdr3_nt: TGCGCCAGCTCACAGGGGGCAACAGATACGCAGTATTTT
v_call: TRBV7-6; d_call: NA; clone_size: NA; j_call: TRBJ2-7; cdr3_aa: CASSFDYRPYEQYF; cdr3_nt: TGTGCCAGCAGCTTCGACTACCGCCCCTACGAGCAGTACTTC
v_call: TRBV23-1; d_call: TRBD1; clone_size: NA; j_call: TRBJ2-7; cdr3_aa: CASSQPTPGQGDEQYF; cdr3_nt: TGCGCCAGCAGTCAACCTACCCCGGGACAGGGGGACGAGCAGTACTTC
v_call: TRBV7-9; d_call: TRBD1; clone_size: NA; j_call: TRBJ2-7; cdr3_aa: CASSLLGQTYEQYF; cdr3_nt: TGTGCCAGCAGCCTCTTGGGACAGACCTACGAGCAGTACTTC
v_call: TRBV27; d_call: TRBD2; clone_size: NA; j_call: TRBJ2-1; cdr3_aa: CASSSGPTSEQFF; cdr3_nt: TGTGCCAGCAGTTCAGGACCGACTAGCGAGCAGTTCTTC
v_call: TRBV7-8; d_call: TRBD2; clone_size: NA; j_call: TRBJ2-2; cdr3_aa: CASSFPTSGSRTGELFF; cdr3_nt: TGTGCCAGCAGCTTCCCCACTAGCGGGAGTAGAACCGGGGAGCTGTTTTTT
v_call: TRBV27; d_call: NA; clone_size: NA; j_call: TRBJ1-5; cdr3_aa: CASKLRAYSNQPQHF; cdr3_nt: TGTGCCAGCAAACTCAGAGCTTATAGCAATCAGCCCCAGCATTTT
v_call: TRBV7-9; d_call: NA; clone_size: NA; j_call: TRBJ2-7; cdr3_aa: CASSLTRGPYEQYF; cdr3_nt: TGTGCCAGCAGCTTGACACGGGGGCCCTACGAGCAGTACTTC
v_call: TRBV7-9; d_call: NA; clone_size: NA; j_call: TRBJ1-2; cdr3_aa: CASSLVEDYNYGYTF; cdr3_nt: TGTGCCAGCAGCTTAGTCGAGGATTATAACTATGGCTACACCTTC
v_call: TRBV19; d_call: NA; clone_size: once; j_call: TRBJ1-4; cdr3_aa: CASSTWTDPGEKLFF; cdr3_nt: TGTGCCAGTAGTACCTGGACGGACCCGGGGGAAAAACTGTTTTTT
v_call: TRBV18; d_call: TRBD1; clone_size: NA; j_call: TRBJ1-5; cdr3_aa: CASSPPGTVQPQHF; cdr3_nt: TGTGCCAGCTCACCACCGGGGACAGTTCAGCCCCAGCATTTT
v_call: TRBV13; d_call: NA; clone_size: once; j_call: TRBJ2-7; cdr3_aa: CASSLASRGNPYEQYF; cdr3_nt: TGTGCCAGCAGCTTAGCCTCGCGGGGTAACCCCTACGAGCAGTACTTC
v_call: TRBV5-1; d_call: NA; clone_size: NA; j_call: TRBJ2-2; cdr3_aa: CASSERDISTGELFF; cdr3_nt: TGCGCCAGCAGCGAACGGGACATTTCAACCGGGGAGCTGTTTTTT
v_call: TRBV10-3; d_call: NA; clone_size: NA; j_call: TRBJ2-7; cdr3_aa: CAGGGGEREQYF; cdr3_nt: TGTGCCGGGGGAGGCGGAGAGCGCGAGCAGTACTTC
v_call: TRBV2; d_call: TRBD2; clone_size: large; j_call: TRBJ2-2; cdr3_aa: CASSEVTSPGELFF; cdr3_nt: TGTGCCAGCAGTGAAGTGACTAGCCCCGGGGAGCTGTTTTTT
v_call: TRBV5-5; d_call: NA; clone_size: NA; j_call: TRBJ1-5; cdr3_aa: CASSDLGNQPQHF; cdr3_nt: TGTGCCAGCAGCGATTTGGGCAATCAGCCCCAGCATTTT
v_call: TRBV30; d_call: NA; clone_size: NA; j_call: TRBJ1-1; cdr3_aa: CAWSRGVGDTEAFF; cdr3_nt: TGTGCCTGGTCCCGGGGGGTGGGAGACACTGAAGCTTTCTTT